The 9 T cell receptor beta chains given below trace back to one sample, sequenced in a study of T cells in Graves' hyperthyroidism and ophthalmopathy. Amplified TCR beta CDR3 regions came from RNA transcripts. The HTBI primer set was used in a first-round RT-PCR of the TCR CDR3. MiXCR was run by TCRdb on the multiplex PCR reads, yielding one entry per CDR3 protein. The sample carries a few hundred thousand distinct CDR3 sequences, roughly 16% recorded once. Sequenced sample: blood. The origin of the receptors is a woman in her 40s with Graves' ophthalmopathy.

The V and J genes are TRBV10-3 and TRBJ2-1; 8 bases are shared with TRBD1. The CDR3 covers 16 residues. Germline-derived CDR1 and CDR2 are ENHRY and SYGVKD. The V segment lost 7 bases and the J segment 6 bases; nucleotides outside the gene matches: 14. CDR3 bases: TGTGCCATCATGAGTCCTAGCAGGGGGCCGTTCAATGAGCAGTTCTTC. Amino acid sequence: CAIMSPSRGPFNEQFF.

J is TRBJ2-1 and V is TRBV15, with unresolved D. The CDR3 contains 16 residues. V was clipped by 6 bases and J by 0 bases, with 15 bases between them. CDR1 is LNHNV, CDR2 YYDKDF, per germline (reference sequence). The CDR3 loop is CATRPDTLSSYNEQFF. CDR3 nucleotides: TGTGCCACCAGACCAGACACACTGAGCTCCTACAATGAGCAGTTCTTC.

This clonotype was counted many times. V gene TRBV20-1 combines with J gene TRBJ2-7, with D perhaps assigned TRBD1 or TRBD2 (6 bases each). The V end lost 6 bases, the J end lost 6 bases, and 24 bases lay between the germline ends. The length of the CDR3 is 15 residues. Germline CDR1 reads DFQATT; CDR2 reads SNEGSKA (reference sequence). The CDR3 DNA sequence: TGCAGTGCCCCCGAACCAACTAGGGGGGCGGGCGAGCAGTACTTC. Its protein is CSAPEPTRGAGEQYF.

This clonotype was recorded many times. The chain's CDR3 is CASSVAGTAPDTQYF. The CDR3 nucleotides read TGTGCCAGCAGCGTAGCGGGAACCGCCCCAGATACGCAGTATTTT. The rearrangement links TRBV2 to TRBJ2-3, with TRBD2 matching over 8 bases. The V and J ends lost 6 bases and 4 bases, in that order; junction bases with no gene match: 9. The CDR3 is 15 amino acids. Germline V gene sequence: CDR1 SNHLY, CDR2 FYNNEI.

This clonotype was observed at least ten times. V and J are TRBV7-8 and TRBJ1-2; D is perhaps TRBD1 (6 bases). Per the germline V gene, CDR1 is SGHVS and CDR2 is FQNEAQ. The CDR3 runs 13 residues. Trimming took off 5 bases at V and 7 bases at J, with 14 bases between the two ends. CDR3 nucleotide sequence: TGTGCCAGCAGCGGAGGGGGTGGGGGTGGCTACACCTTC. It yields the protein CASSGGGGGGYTF.

The chain links TRBV7-6 to TRBJ2-3; no clear D. V gave up 5 bases and J gave up 6 bases, with 12 bases separating them. Germline-derived CDR1 and CDR2 are SGHVS and FNYEAQ. The CDR3 sequence is 13 residues long. The CDR3 DNA is TGTGCCAGCAGCGGAATAGGTTTCGATACGCAGTATTTT. Translation gives CASSGIGFDTQYF.

The V and J genes are TRBV7-9 and TRBJ1-1; D perhaps matches TRBD1 (6 bases). Germline V lookup: CDR1 SEHNR, CDR2 FQNEAQ (reference sequence). The ends were cut back, 1 base at V and 0 bases at J, with 12 bases in the middle. This CDR3 has 16 residues. CDR3 in amino acids: CASSLGRGGLNTEAFF. The CDR3 DNA sequence: TGTGCCAGCAGCTTAGGTAGAGGGGGGCTGAACACTGAAGCTTTCTTT. The complete variable domain, with remaining parts taken from reference TRBV7-9 and TRBJ1-1, reads DTGVSQNPRHKITKRGQNVTFRCDPISEHNRLYWYRQTLGQGPEFLTYFQNEAQLEKSRLLSDRFSAERPKGSFSTLEIQRTEQGDSAMYLCASSLGRGGLNTEAFFGQGTRLTVV.

This clonotype was recorded many times. This sequence joins TRBV2 and TRBJ2-7; TRBD2 aligns across 7 bases. V trimming: 8 bases; J trimming: 6 bases; junction bases outside the gene matches: 19. CDR3 length: 16 amino acids. Germline CDR1 reads SNHLY; CDR2 reads FYNNEI. The CDR3 region is CASGTLGRELIFEQYF. DNA of the CDR3: TGTGCCAGCGGGACTCTAGGGCGGGAGCTCATTTTCGAGCAGTACTTC.

The genes are TRBV11-3 and TRBJ2-2, with 10 bases lining up with TRBD2. Germline V gives CDR1 SGHNT, CDR2 YENEEA. The CDR3 consists of 15 residues. V was pared by 6 bases and J by 7 bases, with 8 bases of the junction left unmatched. For the CDR3, the DNA is TGTGCCAGCAGACCCGGGACTAGCGAAAACGGGGAGCTGTTTTTT. As protein: CASRPGTSENGELFF.